Here is one TCR beta chain with its context. Its antigen is not known. This specimen comes from a study of shared clonotypes between healthy human individuals. Several immunoSEQ plates received, in even portions, the genomic DNA of each subset. Generated by immunoSEQ multiplex PCR, the TCRdb table keeps only in-frame clones and is missing some. There are over 2 million clones in the sample; approximately 95% occur only once, and 1% to 1.3% lies in the top ten. In the naive CD8 group, cells lacked CD45RO and were positively selected for CCR7, so terminally differentiated effector memory CD45RA+ cells were left out. Findings and limits, study-wide: Memory subsets generally showed lower estimated richness than naive subsets.

V gave up 2 bases and J gave up 0 bases, with 2 bases separating them. CDR1 SGHNT and CDR2 YYREEE come from the germline V gene (reference sequence). This CDR3 has 13 amino acids. This clonotype originated in a man younger than 35 in good health. Sequences were obtained from naive CD8+ T cells sorted from blood. J is TRBJ2-2 and V is TRBV5-4; D is undetermined. The CDR3 reads CASSFPNTGELFF. CDR3 DNA sequence: TGTGCCAGCAGCTTCCCGAACACCGGGGAGCTGTTTTTT.